Listed below are T cell receptor beta chains from one sample, sequenced in a study of regulatory T cells in long-lasting Graves disease. Each CDR3 protein is one row after TCRdb ran MiXCR on the multiplex PCR reads. The sample lists 350,000 to 450,000 distinct CDR3 sequences; 10% to 15% were seen once. These sequences were also reported in another study, on T cells in Graves' hyperthyroidism and ophthalmopathy.

The input for sequencing was peripheral blood mononuclear cells (PBMCs), taken at new diagnosis, from a patient treated with antithyroid drugs. The receptors were sampled from a woman younger than 35 with Graves disease. Both conserved end residues are trimmed from each CDR3. The order of the fields is clone size, V gene, CDR3 protein. Expanded clones get a size class; other rows say once, few or many, or leave the size out.

>many|TRBV7-2
ASSLEVEGAGGYT
>many|TRBV28
ASRIVNTEAF
>many|TRBV5-8
ASSLEFGRYGTGYGYT
>many|TRBV25-1
ASSVSGQGVNSPLH
>many|TRBV29-1
SPGSYNEQF
>many|TRBV7-9
ASSQYRLPEAF
>.|TRBV7-6
ASSLDLRTGDDYGYT
>many|TRBV5-4
ASPGTGGKSTEAF
>few|TRBV7-3
ASSSEGGYPGELF
>many|TRBV6-1
ASSKTGDSGNTIY
>many|TRBV7-9
ASSLDRDEKLF
>many|TRBV12-3/TRBV12-4
ASSLIFEGDRAVRELF
>many|TRBV7-8
ASSLTYPAGPQH
>many|TRBV11-2
ASSLYRASEQY
>many|TRBV29-1
SVFHNRNEQY
>many|TRBV28
ASSLFTDTQY
>many|TRBV3-1
ASSQEWQRGVPYNEQF
>many|TRBV25-1
ASSEWTSGRPDTQY
>few|TRBV7-2
ASSLLGPTWGTTGELF
>once|TRBV11-2
ASSQAFPTGWQETQY
>many|TRBV11-3
ASNSRAAGAPEAF
>.|TRBV27
ASSSRGREQY
>.|TRBV5-1
ANSLEENTEAF
>many|TRBV2
ASSGPTGRGYNEQF
>few|TRBV24-1
ATSDSRGGTGAEQF
>many|TRBV12-3/TRBV12-4
ASSFPAPNYGYT
>many|TRBV6-1
ASRPGTGATKEQF
>many|TRBV7-9
ASSFLGGSTDTQY
>many|TRBV7-8
ASRPNTLTNEKLF
>many|TRBV11-2
ASSARDATDTQY
>.|TRBV3-1
ASSQGIRTGAQETQY
>many|TRBV7-9
ASSSGTGRNTEAF
>.|TRBV6-2/TRBV6-3
ASSSDPGQIRPPYNEQF
>many|TRBV6-4
ASSDSTERSSLNEQF
>many|TRBV7-2
ASSLGQTYNEQF
>.|TRBV7-4
ASSVGVGFRDEQF
>many|TRBV20-1
SARDRFVLT
>many|TRBV20-1
SAPPRGPGETQY